The clone carrying this TCR beta chain was observed a single time. The sample comes from a study of control samples from healthy donors and cancer patients. V lost 3 bases, J lost 5 bases, and 17 bases lay in between. The CDR3 is made up of 16 amino acids. The germline CDR1 and CDR2 sequences are MDHEN and SYDVKM. Some clones are missing from TCRdb's copy, which holds only in-frame ones; the method was immunoSEQ multiplex PCR. The table shows tens of thousands of clones, with roughly 85% occurring only once. The V and J genes are TRBV28 and TRBJ1-5, with TRBD1 as a possible D gene (6 bases). Sequencing input: PBMCs. The clonotype was recovered from a woman aged 45-60 years with lung cancer. The CDR3 protein is CASSFSGGARYQPQHF. The CDR3 DNA sequence: TGTGCCAGCAGTTTTAGTGGGGGGGCCCGTTATCAGCCCCAGCATTTT. Drawing the rest from reference TRBV28 and TRBJ1-5, the complete variable domain is DVKVTQSSRYLVKRTGEKVFLECVQDMDHENMFWYRQDPGLGLRLIYFSYDVKMKEKGDIPEGYSVSREKKERFSLILESASTNQTSMYLCASSFSGGARYQPQHFGDGTRLSIL.